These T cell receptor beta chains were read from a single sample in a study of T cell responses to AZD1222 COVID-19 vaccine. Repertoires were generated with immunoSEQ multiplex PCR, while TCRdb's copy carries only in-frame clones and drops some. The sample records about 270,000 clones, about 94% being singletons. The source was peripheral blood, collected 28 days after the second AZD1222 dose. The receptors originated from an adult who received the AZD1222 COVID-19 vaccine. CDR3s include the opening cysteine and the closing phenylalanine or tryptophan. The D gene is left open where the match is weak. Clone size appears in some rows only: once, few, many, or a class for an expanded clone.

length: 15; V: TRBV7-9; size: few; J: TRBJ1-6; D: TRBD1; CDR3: CASISGQGVNSPLHF; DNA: TGTGCCAGCATCTCCGGGCAGGGGGTTAATTCACCCCTCCACTTT
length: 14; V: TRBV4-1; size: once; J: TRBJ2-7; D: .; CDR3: CASSQVGQTYEQYF; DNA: TGCGCCAGCAGCCAAGTTGGACAGACCTACGAGCAGTACTTC
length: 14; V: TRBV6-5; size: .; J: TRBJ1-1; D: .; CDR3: CASSYGIPNTEAFF; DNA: TGTGCCAGCAGTTACGGTATCCCAAACACTGAAGCTTTCTTT
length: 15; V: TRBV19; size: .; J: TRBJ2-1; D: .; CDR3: CASSISENSYNEQFF; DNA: TGTGCCAGTAGTATAAGTGAAAACTCGTACAATGAGCAGTTCTTC
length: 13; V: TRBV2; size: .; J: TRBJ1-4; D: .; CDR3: CATSLEDSEKLFF; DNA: TGTGCCACTTCCCTTGAGGACAGCGAAAAACTGTTTTTT
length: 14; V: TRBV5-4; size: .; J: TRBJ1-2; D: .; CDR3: CASSPGQSVYGYTF; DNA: TGTGCCAGCAGCCCCGGACAGTCTGTCTATGGCTACACCTTC
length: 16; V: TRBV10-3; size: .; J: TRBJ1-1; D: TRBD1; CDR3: CAISDLDRGKDTEAFF; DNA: TGTGCCATCAGTGACTTGGACAGGGGGAAGGACACTGAAGCTTTCTTT
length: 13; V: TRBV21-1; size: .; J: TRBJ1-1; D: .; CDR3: CASRLRGFTEAFF; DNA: TGTGCCAGCAGGTTGAGAGGGTTCACTGAAGCTTTCTTT
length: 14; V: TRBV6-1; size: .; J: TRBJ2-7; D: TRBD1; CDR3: CASSDRDRAYEQYF; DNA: TGTGCCAGCAGTGATCGGGACAGGGCCTACGAGCAGTACTTC
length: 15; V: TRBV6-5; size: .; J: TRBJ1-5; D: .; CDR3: CASTLQGGGNQPQHF; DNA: TGTGCCAGCACCTTACAGGGAGGAGGCAATCAGCCCCAGCATTTT
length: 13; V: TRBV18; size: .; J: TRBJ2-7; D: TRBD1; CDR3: CASSTGGRGEQYF; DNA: TGTGCCAGCTCAACAGGGGGCAGGGGCGAGCAGTACTTC
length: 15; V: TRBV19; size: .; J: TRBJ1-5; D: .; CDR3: CASSISRFSNQPQHF; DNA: TGTGCCAGTAGTATTTCCAGGTTTAGCAATCAGCCCCAGCATTTT
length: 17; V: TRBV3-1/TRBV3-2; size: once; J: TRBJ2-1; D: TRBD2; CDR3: CASSQATSGGLYNEQFF; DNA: TGTGCCAGCAGCCAGGCGACTAGCGGGGGCCTCTACAATGAGCAGTTCTTC
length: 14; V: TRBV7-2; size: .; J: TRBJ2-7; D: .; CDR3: CASSLGPATYEQYF; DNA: TGTGCCAGCAGCTTAGGCCCAGCCACCTACGAGCAGTACTTC
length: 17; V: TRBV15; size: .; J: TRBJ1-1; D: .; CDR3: CATSREKGWGLNTEAFF; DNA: TGTGCCACCAGCAGAGAAAAAGGATGGGGGCTGAACACTGAAGCTTTCTTT
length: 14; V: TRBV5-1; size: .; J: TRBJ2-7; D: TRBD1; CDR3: CASSFGTASYEQYF; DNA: TGCGCCAGCAGCTTTGGGACAGCCTCCTACGAGCAGTACTTC
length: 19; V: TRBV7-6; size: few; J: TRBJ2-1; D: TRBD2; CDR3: CASSLSLAGGTDSYNEQFF; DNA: TGTGCCAGCAGCTTAAGTCTAGCGGGGGGCACCGATTCCTACAATGAGCAGTTCTTC
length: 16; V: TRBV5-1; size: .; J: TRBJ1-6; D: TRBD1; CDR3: CASSLAGTVYNSPLHF; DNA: TGCGCCAGCAGCTTAGCAGGGACAGTCTATAATTCACCCCTCCACTTT
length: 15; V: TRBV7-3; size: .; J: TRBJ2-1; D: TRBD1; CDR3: CASSAGTGGYNEQFF; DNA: TGTGCCAGCAGCGCCGGGACAGGGGGTTACAATGAGCAGTTCTTC
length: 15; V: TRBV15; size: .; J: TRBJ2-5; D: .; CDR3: CATSTIPSPGETQYF; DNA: TGTGCCACCAGCACCATACCGAGCCCCGGGGAGACCCAGTACTTC
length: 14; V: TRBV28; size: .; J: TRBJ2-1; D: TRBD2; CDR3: CASRLAEAYNEQFF; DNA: TGTGCCAGCAGACTAGCGGAGGCCTACAATGAGCAGTTCTTC
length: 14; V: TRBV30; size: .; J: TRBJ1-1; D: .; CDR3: CAWNPGVMNTEAFF; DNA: TGTGCCTGGAATCCCGGGGTGATGAACACTGAAGCTTTCTTT
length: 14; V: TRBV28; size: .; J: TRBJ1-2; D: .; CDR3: CASSSQGQIGGYTF; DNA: TGTGCCAGCAGTTCACAGGGCCAGATTGGAGGCTACACCTTC
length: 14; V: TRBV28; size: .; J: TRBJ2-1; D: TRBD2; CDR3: CASVSGSSYNEQFF; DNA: TGTGCCAGCGTTAGCGGGAGCTCCTACAATGAGCAGTTCTTC
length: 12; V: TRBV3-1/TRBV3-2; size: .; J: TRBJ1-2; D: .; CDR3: CASSQVQYGYTF; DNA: TGTGCCAGCAGCCAAGTTCAATATGGCTACACCTTC
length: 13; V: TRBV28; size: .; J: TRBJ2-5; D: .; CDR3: CASTQGGSETQYF; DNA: TGTGCCAGCACCCAAGGAGGGTCAGAGACCCAGTACTTC
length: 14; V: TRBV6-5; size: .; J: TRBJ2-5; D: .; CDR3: CASSWGHLYETQYF; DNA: TGTGCCAGCAGTTGGGGACACTTGTATGAGACCCAGTACTTC
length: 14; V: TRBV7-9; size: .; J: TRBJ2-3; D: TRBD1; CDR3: CASSLGQGTDTQYF; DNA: TGTGCCAGCAGCCTGGGACAGGGCACAGATACGCAGTATTTT
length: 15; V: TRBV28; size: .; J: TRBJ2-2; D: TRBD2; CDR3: CAIGGGGANTGELFF; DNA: TGTGCCATCGGGGGGGGCGGCGCGAACACCGGGGAGCTGTTTTTT
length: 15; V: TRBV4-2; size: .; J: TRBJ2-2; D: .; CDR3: CASSQILGGTGELFF; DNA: TGTGCCAGCAGCCAGATCCTTGGGGGCACCGGGGAGCTGTTTTTT
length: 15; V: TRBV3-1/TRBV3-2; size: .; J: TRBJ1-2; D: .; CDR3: CASSQAGQGRYGYTF; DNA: TGTGCCAGCAGCCAAGCGGGTCAGGGTCGCTATGGCTACACCTTC
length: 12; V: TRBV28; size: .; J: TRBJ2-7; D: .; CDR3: CASTLSSGEQYF; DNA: TGTGCCAGCACCCTAAGTTCGGGCGAGCAGTACTTC
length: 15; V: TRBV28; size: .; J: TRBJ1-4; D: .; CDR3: CATRRRGRINEKLFF; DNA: TGTGCCACCAGGAGGAGGGGAAGGATTAATGAAAAACTGTTTTTT
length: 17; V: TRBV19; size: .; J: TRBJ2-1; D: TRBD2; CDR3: CASRRTSGRFVYNEQFF; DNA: TGTGCCAGTCGGCGGACTAGCGGGAGGTTCGTATACAATGAGCAGTTCTTC
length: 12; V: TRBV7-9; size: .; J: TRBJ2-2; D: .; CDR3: CASSLSGGELFF; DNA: TGTGCCAGCAGCTTATCTGGGGGGGAGCTGTTTTTT
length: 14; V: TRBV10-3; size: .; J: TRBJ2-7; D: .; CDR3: CAISPSGGQVEQYF; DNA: TGTGCCATCAGTCCCTCTGGGGGGCAGGTCGAGCAGTACTTC
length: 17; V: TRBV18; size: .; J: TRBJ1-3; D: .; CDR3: CASSPGGTLPAGNTIYF; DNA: TGTGCCAGCTCACCAGGCGGGACCCTACCTGCTGGAAACACCATATATTTT
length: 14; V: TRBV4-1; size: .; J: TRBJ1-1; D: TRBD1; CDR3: CASSQIQGAGEAFF; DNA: TGCGCCAGCAGCCAGATCCAGGGGGCGGGTGAAGCTTTCTTT
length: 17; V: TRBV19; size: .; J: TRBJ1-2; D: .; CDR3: CASSIDTKPGDPYGYTF; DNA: TGTGCCAGTAGTATAGATACGAAGCCAGGGGACCCATATGGCTACACCTTC
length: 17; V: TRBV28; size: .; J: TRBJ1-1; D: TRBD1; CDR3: CASTLGGTGGDGTEAFF; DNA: TGTGCCAGCACCCTAGGAGGGACAGGGGGAGATGGGACTGAAGCTTTCTTT
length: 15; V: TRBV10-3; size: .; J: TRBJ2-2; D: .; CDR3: CAISEWVGVTGELFF; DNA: TGTGCCATCAGTGAGTGGGTAGGGGTCACCGGGGAGCTGTTTTTT
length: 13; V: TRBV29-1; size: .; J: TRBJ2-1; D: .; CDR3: CSVGPSRSDEQFF; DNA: TGCAGCGTTGGCCCCAGTCGTTCGGATGAGCAGTTCTTC